The source of this T cell receptor (beta chain) is a study of OX40 agonist ivuxolimab in advanced cancers. Turning to the study itself: Those enrolled were approximately 78% male, with a mean age of about 66 years and ages from about 20 to 90.

The CDR3 contains 16 residues. V was clipped by 0 bases and J by 1 base; unmatched bases: 6. Germline CDR1 SGDLS, CDR2 YYNGEE. The protocol was immunoSEQ multiplex PCR, while the TCRdb copy is restricted to in-frame clones and leaves out a portion. The sample consists of tens of thousands of clones, 85% to 90% of them appearing once. A remark on this clone: As yet, its antigen is unknown.

The study's findings and limits: Partial responders treated at 0.1-3.0 mg/kg exhibited clonal expansion among the lowest measured. More expanded clones were found, on average, in CD8+ than in CD4+ T cells.

This specimen was CD4+ or CD8+ T cells sorted from blood, taken in a trial of the OX40 agonist ivuxolimab. The chain combines TRBV9 with TRBJ1-1; 7 positions agree with TRBD1. The receptor comes from an adult with an advanced solid tumor such as melanoma, head and neck, liver or kidney cancer. The CDR3 spells CASSVGGGGANTEAFF. DNA for the CDR3: TGTGCCAGCAGCGTAGGAGGAGGGGGCGCGAACACTGAAGCTTTCTTT.